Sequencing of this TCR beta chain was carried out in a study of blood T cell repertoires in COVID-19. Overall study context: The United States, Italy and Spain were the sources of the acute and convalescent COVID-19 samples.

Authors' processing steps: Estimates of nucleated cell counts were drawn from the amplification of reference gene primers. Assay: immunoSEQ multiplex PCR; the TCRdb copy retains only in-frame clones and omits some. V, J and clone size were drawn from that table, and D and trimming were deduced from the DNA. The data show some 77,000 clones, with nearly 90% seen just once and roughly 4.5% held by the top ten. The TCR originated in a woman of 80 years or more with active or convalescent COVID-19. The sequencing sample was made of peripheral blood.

This chain's CDR3 is CATSDQGGTQYF. As DNA, the CDR3 is TGTGCCACCAGTGACCAGGGGGGGACCCAGTACTTC. This chain joins TRBV24-1 and TRBJ2-5; D is perhaps TRBD1 (7 bases). Germline values: CDR1 KGHDR, CDR2 SFDVKD. V lost 4 bases and J 7 bases, leaving 9 bases between the germline ends. The CDR3 length is 12 residues.